This TCR beta chain came from a study of vaccination effects on CD4 cells after COVID-19. The V and J ends lost 1 base and 7 bases respectively, with 7 bases between them. This CDR3 spans 13 amino acids. The germline V gene encodes CDR1 SEHNR and CDR2 FQNEAQ (reference sequence). Here immunoSEQ multiplex PCR was the method, and the copy in TCRdb shows in-frame clones only, minus some. The table has fewer than 75,000 clones, around 77% seen once; the top ten hold approximately 2%. Between days 9 and 10 of culture, CD4+ T cells were separated out. Comments on this clone: Its antigen is as yet unknown.

The source material was CD4+ T cells from PBMCs cultured without peptide, sampled before COVID-19 vaccination. The origin of this receptor is a human donor who received a COVID-19 vaccine. V usage is TRBV7-9 and J usage is TRBJ2-2; D gene ambiguous. The CDR3, as DNA: TGTGCCAGCAGCTTAGTCAGTAGCGGGGAGCTGTTTTTT. As protein: CASSLVSSGELFF.